These 18 T cell receptor beta chains came from one sample sequenced in a study of graft-versus-host responses after intestinal transplantation. Assay: immunoSEQ multiplex PCR; the TCRdb copy retains only in-frame clones and omits some. Of 100,000 to 140,000 clones listed, roughly 87% are singletons. No antigen is known for these receptors. The sample in question was unstimulated CD4+ T cells sorted from spleen or lymph node cells, obtained before transplant. These receptors all come from a human donor who was the organ donor for an intestinal transplant.

V usage is TRBV11-3 and J usage is TRBJ1-1; D possibly corresponds to TRBD1 (5 bases). V was cut by 1 base and J by 6 bases, with 9 bases left in between. CDR1 SGHNT and CDR2 YENEEA come from the germline V gene. The CDR3 extends over 13 amino acids. This chain's CDR3 is CASSLVQASEAFF. As DNA, the CDR3 is TGTGCCAGCAGCTTAGTACAGGCATCTGAAGCTTTCTTT.

V gene TRBV12-5 combines with J gene TRBJ2-1, with TRBD1 matching over 9 bases. The CDR3 contains 15 residues. With V trimmed by 3 bases and J by 4 bases, 4 bases remained unmatched. From germline, CDR1 is LGHNT and CDR2 FRNRAP. The CDR3 loop reads CASGFDRGIYNEQFF. CDR3 bases: TGTGCTAGTGGTTTCGACAGGGGGATTTACAATGAGCAGTTCTTC.

Within the sample, this clone is medium-sized. The chain joins TRBV6-5 to TRBJ2-7; 7 nucleotides align to TRBD2. V gave up 2 bases and J gave up 4 bases; unmatched junction bases: 5. Germline CDR1 and CDR2: MNHEY and SVGAGI. The CDR3 consists of 14 residues. The CDR3 DNA is TGTGCCAGCAGTTACGTGGGAGGGCCTTACGAGCAGTACTTC. Translation gives CASSYVGGPYEQYF.

The chain employs TRBV7-6 and TRBJ1-2; the D gene is possibly TRBD1 (6 bases). The CDR3 spans 14 residues. V was cut by 5 bases and J by 2 bases, with 12 bases left in between. Per germline, CDR1 SGHVS and CDR2 FNYEAQ. CDR3: CASSPGQTNYGYTF. The CDR3 nucleotides read TGTGCCAGCAGCCCAGGACAGACGAACTATGGCTACACCTTC. Drawing the rest from reference TRBV7-6 and TRBJ1-2, the complete variable domain is GAGVSQSPRYKVTKRGQDVALRCDPISGHVSLYWYRQALGQGPEFLTYFNYEAQQDKSGLPNDRFSAERPEGSISTLTIQRTEQRDSAMYRCASSPGQTNYGYTFGSGTRLTVV.

V gene TRBV6-5 combines with J gene TRBJ1-2; D may be TRBD1 (5 bases). The CDR3 is 15 residues long. Per the germline V gene, CDR1 is MNHEY and CDR2 is SVGAGI. Trimming removed 6 bases from V and 2 bases from J, with 16 bases in between. In DNA, the CDR3 is TGTGCCAGCAGCCCTACGGGGACCCCAAACTATGGCTACACCTTC. Its translation: CASSPTGTPNYGYTF.

The chain has TRBV10-1 and TRBJ2-5, with D maybe TRBD1 (5 bases). Trimming took off 6 bases at V and 2 bases at J, with 10 bases between the two ends. The CDR3 has 13 amino acids. Germline V lookup: CDR1 WNHNN, CDR2 SYGVQD (reference sequence). CDR3 sequence (DNA): TGCGCCAGCAGCCGACAGTCTCAAGAGACCCAGTACTTC. The encoded protein is CASSRQSQETQYF.

The chain employs TRBV7-9 and TRBJ1-1; tentatively, D is TRBD1 (5 bases). CDR1 and CDR2 (germline): SEHNR, FQNEAQ (reference sequence). The CDR3 runs 12 residues. V was clipped by 4 bases and J by 8 bases, with 11 bases between them. The CDR3 is CASSSTGREAFF. The CDR3 DNA is TGTGCCAGCAGCTCTACGGGACGGGAAGCTTTCTTT.

The rearrangement links TRBV7-7 to TRBJ2-5; 8 bases are shared with TRBD2. The V gene's germline CDR1 is SSHAT and CDR2 FNYEAQ (reference sequence). V was clipped by 6 bases and J by 6 bases; unmatched bases: 15. CDR3 length equals 16 residues. CDR3 in DNA: TGTGCCAGCAGTCTCGGAGTAGCGGGGTCGACGCAGACCCAGTACTTC. Protein product: CASSLGVAGSTQTQYF.

The gene calls are TRBV6-5 and TRBJ2-2, with 11 nucleotides matching TRBD2. CDR1 is MNHEY, CDR2 SVGAGI, per germline. This CDR3 is 15 amino acids long. The trim removed 4 bases at V and 3 bases at J, leaving 1 base unmatched. DNA of the CDR3: TGTGCCAGCAGTTTGGGACTAGCGGACACCGGGGAGCTGTTTTTT. It encodes CASSLGLADTGELFF.

J is TRBJ2-1 and V is TRBV5-5, with a weak D call TRBD2 (6 bases). V shed 4 bases and J shed 9 bases, with 8 bases lying between them. Germline lookup yields CDR1 SGHKS and CDR2 YYEKEE (reference sequence). The CDR3 spans 11 residues. The CDR3 reads CASSGTGEQFF. In nucleotides, the CDR3 is TGTGCCAGCAGCGGGACTGGTGAGCAGTTCTTC.

The chain's CDR3 is CASSVATGGGETQYF. The CDR3 DNA reads TGTGCCAGCAGCGTAGCTACTGGAGGCGGCGAGACCCAGTACTTC. The V and J genes are TRBV9 and TRBJ2-5, with TRBD2 as a possible D gene (5 bases). The germline gives CDR1 SGDLS, CDR2 YYNGEE. The CDR3 length is 15 residues. Between the trimmed V and J ends, which lost 0 bases and 5 bases, there was a span of 14 bases.

The rearrangement uses TRBV18 and TRBJ2-6, with D unresolved. The CDR3 is 20 amino acids. Germline CDR1 KGHSH, CDR2 LQKENI. V was shortened by 0 bases and J by 0 bases, with 18 bases between the two germline ends. The CDR3 loop is CASSPPLWQVGSSGANVLTF. For the CDR3, the DNA is TGTGCCAGCTCACCACCATTATGGCAGGTCGGAAGCTCTGGGGCCAACGTCCTGACTTTC. Full variable domain (missing parts from reference TRBV18 and TRBJ2-6): NAGVMQNPRHLVRRRGQEARLRCSPMKGHSHVYWYRQLPEEGLKFMVYLQKENIIDESGMPKERFSAEFPKEGPSILRIQQVVRGDSAAYFCASSPPLWQVGSSGANVLTFGAGSRLTVL.

The rearrangement uses TRBV9 and TRBJ1-6; 9 nucleotides match TRBD1. Germline CDR1 reads SGDLS; CDR2 reads YYNGEE. V trimming: 4 bases; J trimming: 4 bases; junction bases outside the gene matches: 18. The CDR3 runs to 20 residues. The CDR3 sequence is CASSPSPRTGVSGYNSPLHF. Written as DNA, the CDR3 is TGTGCCAGCAGCCCCTCTCCTAGGACAGGGGTTTCCGGGTATAATTCACCCCTCCACTTT.

The chain carries TRBV6-1 and TRBJ2-3; possible D gene TRBD2, 6 bases. Looked up from germline, CDR1 is MNHNS and CDR2 is SASEGT. V lost 2 bases to trimming and J lost 3 bases, with 6 bases between them. The CDR3 sequence is 13 residues long. CDR3 bases: TGTGCCAGCAGTGAAAGCGGGACAGATACGCAGTATTTT. It translates to CASSESGTDTQYF.

The chain recombines TRBV6-6 with TRBJ2-5; D gene ambiguous. This CDR3 spans 15 amino acids. Germline V gene data show CDR1 as MNHNY and CDR2 as SVGAGI (reference sequence). Deletions cut 0 bases from V and 2 bases from J, with 10 bases between. The DNA of the CDR3 is TGTGCCAGCAGTTACTCGTTGGGCTTACAAGAGACCCAGTACTTC. It translates to CASSYSLGLQETQYF.

The CDR3 loop reads CASSITGTQYF. In DNA, the CDR3 is TGTGCCAGTAGCATCACGGGTACGCAGTATTTT. The chain uses TRBV19 and TRBJ2-3; D ambiguous. Trimming stripped 6 bases from V and 8 bases from J, with 9 bases between. This CDR3 region has 11 residues. Germline V CDR1 and CDR2: LNHDA, SQIVND (reference sequence). The variable domain in full, completed from reference TRBV19 and TRBJ2-3, reads DGGITQSPKYLFRKEGQNVTLSCEQNLNHDAMYWYRQDPGQGLRLIYYSQIVNDFQKGDIAEGYSVSREKKESFPLTVTSAQKNPTAFYLCASSITGTQYFGPGTRLTVL.

The chain has TRBV6-6 and TRBJ2-2, with 8 bases that match TRBD2. After removal of 6 bases from V and 2 bases from J, the junction contained 5 bases not matched to a gene. Per germline, CDR1 MNHNY and CDR2 SVGAGI (reference sequence). This CDR3 contains 15 residues. CDR3 sequence (DNA): TGTGCCAGCAGACCGGGACTAGGAAACACCGGGGAGCTGTTTTTT. Translation gives CASRPGLGNTGELFF.

The table lists this clone with a few counts. Other nucleotide sequences from this sample produce the same CDR3. This rearrangement joins TRBV11-2 to TRBJ1-6, with D unclear. V lost 2 bases to trimming and J lost 8 bases, with 7 bases between them. The CDR3 sequence is 13 residues long. Germline loops: CDR1 SGHAT, CDR2 FQNNGV. The CDR3 DNA reads TGTGCCAGCAGCTTACTTGAGGATTCACCCCTCCACTTT. Its protein product is CASSLLEDSPLHF. Combining the CDR3 with reference TRBV11-2 and TRBJ1-6 gives the whole variable domain EAGVAQSPRYKIIEKRQSVAFWCNPISGHATLYWYQQILGQGPKLLIQFQNNGVVDDSQLPKDRFSAERLKGVDSTLKIQPAKLEDSAVYLCASSLLEDSPLHFGNGTRLTVT.